This entry lists 23 T cell receptor beta chains sequenced from one sample in a study of T cells in Graves' hyperthyroidism and ophthalmopathy. The source material, RNA transcripts, was used to amplify TCR beta CDR3 regions. The HTBI primer set was used in a first-round RT-PCR of the TCR CDR3. Each CDR3 protein gets one entry after TCRdb re-called the multiplex PCR reads with MiXCR. The data contain about 250,000 distinct CDR3 sequences, approximately 23% of them singletons. Sequencing input: blood. Receptors were obtained from a woman in her thirties or forties with Graves' ophthalmopathy.

Many counts were recorded for this clonotype. The chain couples TRBV20-1 to TRBJ2-7; D is possibly TRBD1 (6 bases). The V end was cut by 0 bases, the J end by 4 bases, with 16 bases between. CDR1 and CDR2 from the germline V gene are DFQATT and SNEGSKA (reference sequence). The CDR3 consists of 15 residues. For the CDR3, the DNA is TGCAGTGCTAGAGAGGTAGGGGACACAAGATACGAGCAGTACTTC. Encoded protein: CSAREVGDTRYEQYF.

At least ten counts were recorded for this clonotype. This chain connects TRBV11-2 to TRBJ1-1; D may be TRBD1 (6 bases). The V gene's germline CDR1 is SGHAT and CDR2 FQNNGV. Trimming removed 5 bases from V and 1 base from J, with 14 bases in between. This CDR3 has 15 residues. Written as DNA, the CDR3 is TGTGCCAGCAGCGCCCAAACAGGGTCGAACACTGAAGCTTTCTTT. Translated, it gives CASSAQTGSNTEAFF.

This clonotype showed up many times. The gene calls are TRBV4-1 and TRBJ1-2, with unresolved D. The CDR3 is 14 residues long. Trimming pared 1 base from V and 8 bases from J, leaving 14 bases between. In germline, CDR1 is MGHRA, CDR2 YSYEKL. CDR3 sequence reads: CASSQVLESAGYTF. The CDR3 DNA sequence: TGCGCCAGCAGCCAAGTTCTTGAGTCGGCAGGCTACACCTTC.

This clonotype was seen more than once but under ten times. The chain recombines TRBV6-1 with TRBJ2-7; the match to TRBD2 covers 7 bases. CDR3 size: 15 residues. The V gene end was trimmed by 6 bases and the J gene end by 7 bases; junction bases not matched to a gene: 15. The V gene's germline CDR1 is MNHNS and CDR2 SASEGT. The CDR3, as DNA: TGTGCCAGCAGCTCTAGCGGTCTTATCCCTACGGAGCAGTACTTC. Translation: CASSSSGLIPTEQYF.

This clonotype occurred many times. This chain joins TRBV28 and TRBJ1-1; 7 bases line up with TRBD1. The CDR3 runs 12 residues. Looked up from germline, CDR1 is MDHEN and CDR2 is SYDVKM. J lost 6 bases, V lost 5 bases, and 3 bases had no gene match. CDR3 nucleotides: TGTGCCAGCAGTCAGGGGGTGCCTGAAGCTTTCTTT. Encoded protein: CASSQGVPEAFF. The variable domain in full, completed from reference TRBV28 and TRBJ1-1, reads DVKVTQSSRYLVKRTGEKVFLECVQDMDHENMFWYRQDPGLGLRLIYFSYDVKMKEKGDIPEGYSVSREKKERFSLILESASTNQTSMYLCASSQGVPEAFFGQGTRLTVV.

Many counts were recorded for this clonotype. This chain connects TRBV6-1 to TRBJ1-5, with D perhaps matching TRBD1 (5 bases). CDR1 and CDR2 from the germline V gene are MNHNS and SASEGT. Trimming pared 6 bases from V and 1 base from J, leaving 16 bases between. This CDR3 has 16 amino acids. The DNA of the CDR3 is TGTGCCAGCAGCGGACACCTCGGAAAAAGCAATCAGCCCCAGCATTTT. Translating gives CASSGHLGKSNQPQHF.

There are many counts of this clonotype. The chain couples TRBV20-1 to TRBJ2-5; TRBD2 agrees at 7 bases. The CDR3 is made up of 16 amino acids. Germline V lookup: CDR1 DFQATT, CDR2 SNEGSKA (reference sequence). V was pared by 1 base and J by 4 bases, with 12 bases of the junction left unmatched. DNA of the CDR3: TGCAGTGCTAGAGGCCCCCCAGCGGGATTGTTAGAGACCCAGTACTTC. It is translated as CSARGPPAGLLETQYF.

This clonotype was counted at least ten times. The chain couples TRBV7-9 to TRBJ1-2; no clear D. In germline, CDR1 is SEHNR, CDR2 FQNEAQ (reference sequence). The V end lost 1 base, the J end lost 0 bases, and 9 bases lay between the germline ends. This CDR3 is 15 amino acids long. The CDR3 sequence: CASSLEAGANYGYTF. CDR3 in DNA: TGTGCCAGCAGCTTAGAGGCAGGAGCTAACTATGGCTACACCTTC. The entire variable domain, with the rest obtained from reference TRBV7-9 and TRBJ1-2, is as follows: DTGVSQNPRHKITKRGQNVTFRCDPISEHNRLYWYRQTLGQGPEFLTYFQNEAQLEKSRLLSDRFSAERPKGSFSTLEIQRTEQGDSAMYLCASSLEAGANYGYTFGSGTRLTVV.

This clonotype was detected once. This chain connects TRBV24-1 to TRBJ2-7, with D unclear. The CDR3 covers 12 residues. The V end was cut by 3 bases, the J end by 4 bases, with 6 bases between. Germline V CDR1 and CDR2: KGHDR, SFDVKD. This CDR3 is CATSDRNYEQYF. In DNA form, the CDR3 reads TGTGCCACCAGTGATAGGAATTACGAGCAGTACTTC.

The gene calls are TRBV5-1 and TRBJ2-7; D is unresolved. With 1 base removed from V and 5 bases from J, the gap between germline ends came to 13 bases. The germline CDR1 and CDR2 sequences are SGHRS and YFSETQ. The CDR3 is made up of 14 amino acids. The CDR3 reads CASSLRFMGNEQYF. CDR3 nucleotide sequence: TGCGCCAGCAGCTTGAGGTTTATGGGCAACGAGCAGTACTTC.

This clonotype was picked up one time. The V call is TRBV12-3 or TRBV12-4, the J call TRBJ1-2, with TRBD1 identical over 9 bases. The CDR3 consists of 15 residues. V trimming: 3 bases; J trimming: 8 bases; junction bases outside the gene matches: 10. The CDR3 here is CASSFNDRGRGGYTF. CDR3 bases: TGTGCCAGCAGTTTTAACGACAGGGGGAGAGGAGGCTACACCTTC.

This clonotype was seen ten or more times. The V gene is TRBV20-1, the J gene TRBJ2-5; TRBD1 might be the D (7 bases). The germline CDR1 and CDR2 sequences are DFQATT and SNEGSKA (reference sequence). Trimming removed 6 bases from V and 4 bases from J, with 12 bases in between. The CDR3 spans 12 residues. Written as DNA, the CDR3 is TGCAGTGCCCCAGGGGGGCGAGAGACCCAGTACTTC. This translates into CSAPGGRETQYF.

This clonotype was counted ten times or more. The V and J genes are TRBV20-1 and TRBJ2-7; 9 bases agree with TRBD2. The J segment lost 2 bases and the V segment lost 3 bases, leaving 5 bases of the junction unmatched. Germline V lookup: CDR1 DFQATT, CDR2 SNEGSKA (reference sequence). The CDR3 is 14 amino acids. CDR3 nucleotide sequence: TGCAGTGCTAGCCTGGGACTAGCTACCTACGAGCAGTACTTC. Its translation: CSASLGLATYEQYF.

The gene calls are TRBV6-2 or TRBV6-3 and TRBJ2-7; the match to TRBD1 covers 8 bases. Trimming cost V 3 bases and J 1 base; bases outside gene matches: 14. This CDR3 is 18 amino acids long. CDR1 is MNHEY and CDR2 is SVGEGT in the germline V gene. The CDR3 here is CASSYSGTGRRGSYEQYF. The CDR3 DNA reads TGTGCCAGCAGTTATTCCGGGACAGGACGGAGGGGTTCCTACGAGCAGTACTTC.

This clonotype was recorded a few times. The missing conserved phenylalanine or tryptophan at the end of this CDR3 makes a read error likely. The DNA for the CDR3 is TGCGCCAGCAGCTTCGGGACAGGGGAAGAGACCCAGTACTAC. This gives the protein CASSFGTGEETQYY. The gene calls are TRBV5-1 and TRBJ2-5; 10 bases are a match to TRBD1. Trimming at V came to 2 bases and at J to 3 bases, leaving 1 base not matched to a gene. Germline CDR1 SGHRS, CDR2 YFSETQ. This CDR3 region has 14 residues.

This clonotype was recorded once. The chain is built from TRBV6-1 and TRBJ2-7; unclear D gene. This CDR3 region has 11 residues. Germline-derived CDR1 and CDR2 are MNHNS and SASEGT. Trimming stripped 7 bases from V and 4 bases from J, with 8 bases between. CDR3 DNA: TGTGCCAGCATGGGGAAATACGAGCAGTACTTC. Translating it yields CASMGKYEQYF.

V is TRBV2 and J is TRBJ1-2, with D unresolved. CDR3 length: 16 residues. Germline-derived CDR1 and CDR2 are SNHLY and FYNNEI. The V gene lost 1 base and the J gene lost 4 bases, with 16 bases spanning the gap. The CDR3 DNA reads TGTGCCAGCAGTGAAGTGAAGTCTAACACCGCCTATGGCTACACCTTC. It translates to CASSEVKSNTAYGYTF.

This clonotype has a single count. V is TRBV6-1 and J is TRBJ2-7; no definite D call. Germline values: CDR1 MNHNS, CDR2 SASEGT. CDR3 size: 14 residues. V was clipped by 4 bases and J by 5 bases, with 15 bases between them. CDR3 DNA: TGTGCCAGCAGTGTCACCACCCAGGTCAACGAGCAGTACTTC. This encodes CASSVTTQVNEQYF.

This clonotype showed up many times. The chain couples TRBV5-5 to TRBJ2-5, with D maybe TRBD2 (5 bases). Germline V lookup: CDR1 SGHKS, CDR2 YYEKEE (reference sequence). The CDR3 totals 14 residues. The V and J ends lost 0 bases and 5 bases respectively, with 11 bases between them. CDR3: CASSLEYVAETQYF. In nucleotides, the CDR3 is TGTGCCAGCAGCTTGGAATACGTAGCGGAGACCCAGTACTTC.

The table lists this clonotype with a few counts. The chain joins TRBV6-1 to TRBJ1-1, with TRBD1 matching over 8 bases. The CDR3 runs 15 residues. Germline V gives CDR1 MNHNS, CDR2 SASEGT. V lost 0 bases, J lost 4 bases, and 4 bases stayed unmatched. The CDR3 bases are TGTGCCAGCAGTGAAGCCGCGACAGGGGTCACTGAAGCTTTCTTT. It codes for CASSEAATGVTEAFF.

This clonotype was recorded many times. V gene TRBV29-1 combines with J gene TRBJ1-2; a weak D match, TRBD1 (5 bases). CDR3 size: 15 residues. In germline, CDR1 is SQVTM, CDR2 ANQGSEA. V was cut by 0 bases and J by 1 base, with 12 bases left in between. The CDR3 sequence is CSVEDRGRLNYGYTF. In DNA, the CDR3 is TGCAGCGTTGAAGATCGGGGGAGGCTTAACTATGGCTACACCTTC.

This clonotype was seen ten or more times. This rearrangement joins TRBV20-1 to TRBJ1-2, with D perhaps TRBD1 (5 bases). The V and J ends lost 3 bases and 7 bases respectively, with 12 bases between them. Germline V lookup: CDR1 DFQATT, CDR2 SNEGSKA (reference sequence). CDR3 size: 12 residues. In nucleotides, the CDR3 is TGCAGTGCTAGGTCCAGGGTGGGTGGCTACACCTTC. It is translated as CSARSRVGGYTF.

The V call is TRBV6-1, the J call TRBJ1-2; no clear D. The germline CDR1 and CDR2 sequences are MNHNS and SASEGT. The CDR3 spans 12 residues. Trimming shortened V by 3 bases and J by 7 bases, and 9 bases separated the two germline ends. In DNA form, the CDR3 reads TGTGCCAGCAGTGACGGGGTAGGTGGCTACACCTTC. Translated: CASSDGVGGYTF.